These 32 T cell receptor beta chains originate from one sample sequenced in a study of blood T cells in healthy people across ages. Primed by a sample-barcoded 5' primer and a J-beta primer mix, a second PCR proceeded for 7 to 11 cycles. TCRdb re-analysed the 5' RACE reads in MiXCR, keeping a single row per CDR3 protein. The table lists 1.5 million to 2 million distinct CDR3 sequences, approximately 30% of them singletons. The specimen sequenced was blood. The receptor source for this set is a woman in her 30s in good health.

This chain connects TRBV29-1 to TRBJ2-3, with D perhaps matching TRBD1 (6 bases). The CDR3 has 12 residues. Germline V gene lookup returns CDR1 SQVTM and CDR2 ANQGSEA. Trimming removed 5 bases at V and 4 bases at J, with 10 bases between. The CDR3 region is CSVPRGADTQYF. In DNA form, the CDR3 reads TGCAGCGTTCCCAGGGGCGCAGATACGCAGTATTTT.

This clonotype was seen at least ten times. The rearrangement joins TRBV20-1 to TRBJ2-5; D is unresolved. The CDR3 spans 16 residues. Germline CDR1 DFQATT, CDR2 SNEGSKA (reference sequence). V shed 0 bases and J shed 0 bases, with 14 bases lying between them. The CDR3 sequence is CSARDLGFEYQETQYF. The DNA for the CDR3 is TGCAGTGCTAGAGATTTGGGATTCGAGTACCAAGAGACCCAGTACTTC.

The genes are TRBV19 and TRBJ1-1, with D maybe TRBD1 (5 bases). Germline V gene lookup returns CDR1 LNHDA and CDR2 SQIVND (reference sequence). Trimming left V 6 bases short and J 0 bases short, with 17 bases between. CDR3 length equals 16 residues. CDR3 loop: CASSKTEGRLNTEAFF. The CDR3 DNA reads as TGTGCCAGTAGCAAAACCGAGGGACGGTTGAACACTGAAGCTTTCTTT.

This sequence joins TRBV11-3 and TRBJ2-1, with 9 bases identical to TRBD2. This CDR3 spans 15 amino acids. Trimming at V came to 4 bases and at J to 10 bases, leaving 11 bases not matched to a gene. Germline loops: CDR1 SGHNT, CDR2 YENEEA. In nucleotides, the CDR3 is TGTGCCAGCAGCTCTCGGACTAGCGACGTCCGAGAGCAGTTCTTC. Amino acid sequence: CASSSRTSDVREQFF.

Of note for this clonotype: Just one base apart from a much larger clone, this may be a read error. The chain links TRBV20-1 to TRBJ2-5; tentative D call: TRBD2 (6 bases). The V and J ends lost 0 bases and 11 bases respectively, with 16 bases between them. Germline-derived CDR1 and CDR2 are DFQATT and SNEGSKA (reference sequence). This CDR3 is 13 amino acids long. CDR3 amino acids: CSARDRPTGEQYF. For the CDR3, the DNA is TGCAGTGCTAGAGATCGGCCCACGGGGGAGCAGTACTTC.

The chain joins TRBV7-9 to TRBJ2-3; TRBD2 agrees at 16 bases. The V and J ends lost 6 bases and 1 base, in that order; junction bases with no gene match: 13. CDR3 size: 20 residues. The V gene's germline CDR1 is SEHNR and CDR2 FQNEAQ (reference sequence). The CDR3 loop is CASSSGLAGGTLIGTDTQYF. DNA of the CDR3: TGTGCCAGCAGTTCGGGACTAGCGGGGGGGACGCTAATCGGCACAGATACGCAGTATTTT.

At least ten counts were recorded for this clonotype. As DNA, the CDR3 is TGTGCCAGCAGCTTAGAACGACTCGAGCAGTTCTTC. Translated: CASSLERLEQFF. This sequence joins TRBV7-2 and TRBJ2-1, with D hard to call. CDR3 length: 12 amino acids. Per germline, CDR1 SGHTA and CDR2 FQGNSA. Trimming removed 1 base from V and 10 bases from J, with 8 bases in between.

The rearrangement links TRBV5-1 to TRBJ2-3, with D uncertain. The germline gives CDR1 SGHRS, CDR2 YFSETQ. The CDR3 length is 15 residues. Trimming removed 0 bases at V and 1 base at J, with 9 bases between. Here the CDR3 DNA reads TGCGCCAGCAGCTTGGAACCCCAGGGCACAGATACGCAGTATTTT. This sequence encodes CASSLEPQGTDTQYF.

The table lists this clonotype with a few counts. The chain is built from TRBV7-2 and TRBJ1-2, with TRBD1 identical over 9 bases. The CDR3 has 14 amino acids. From germline, CDR1 is SGHTA and CDR2 FQGNSA. V lost 5 bases to trimming and J lost 8 bases; unmatched junction nucleotides: 9. The CDR3 DNA is TGTGCCAGCAGCCGCCGGGACAGGGCTGGCGGCTACACCTTC. Its translation is CASSRRDRAGGYTF.

The chain links TRBV7-2 to TRBJ2-7; D assignment may be TRBD1 or TRBD2 (5 bases each). The CDR3 has 14 residues. V was shortened by 5 bases and J by 3 bases, with 14 bases between the two germline ends. CDR1 SGHTA and CDR2 FQGNSA come from the germline V gene. The CDR3 sequence is CASSTTGAGYEQYF. As DNA, the CDR3 is TGTGCCAGCAGCACGACCGGGGCGGGCTACGAGCAGTACTTC. The variable domain in full, with the rest retrieved from reference TRBV7-2 and TRBJ2-7, is GAGVSQSPSNKVTEKGKDVELRCDPISGHTALYWYRQSLGQGLEFLIYFQGNSAPDKSGLPSDRFSAERTGGSVSTLTIQRTQQEDSAVYLCASSTTGAGYEQYFGPGTRLTVT.

In its sample, this clonotype was seen many times. The genes are TRBV6-5 and TRBJ2-7, with 8 bases fitting TRBD2. The J segment lost 2 bases and the V segment lost 8 bases, leaving 5 bases of the junction unmatched. The germline V gene encodes CDR1 MNHEY and CDR2 SVGAGI. The CDR3 loop spans 13 amino acids. The chain's CDR3 is CASSGGYTYEQYF. CDR3 in DNA: TGTGCCAGCTCGGGGGGGTATACCTACGAGCAGTACTTC.

This clonotype was seen many times. At one end, the junction sequence differs from germline, possibly due to a read error. The chain uses TRBV2 and TRBJ2-5; D gene uncertain. Germline-derived CDR1 and CDR2 are SNHLY and FYNNEI. CDR3 length equals 11 residues. The CDR3 sequence: CASREEETQYF. In DNA form, the CDR3 reads TGTGCCAGCAGAGAAGAAGAGACCCAGTACTTC.

This clonotype was detected only a few times. The chain is built from TRBV12-3 or TRBV12-4 and TRBJ1-1; TRBD1 is a possible D gene (5 bases). This CDR3 has 14 residues. V was pared by 3 bases and J by 5 bases, with 13 bases between. DNA for the CDR3: TGTGCCAGCAGTTTTCCGCCAGGGAGGACTGAAGCTTTCTTT. Protein: CASSFPPGRTEAFF.

This rearrangement joins TRBV20-1 to TRBJ2-5, with 10 bases matching TRBD1. V lost 6 bases and J lost 11; bases outside the gene matches: 15. The CDR3 spans 14 residues. The germline gives CDR1 DFQATT, CDR2 SNEGSKA (reference sequence). CDR3 DNA sequence: TGCAGTGCCCAAGGGACAGGGGTCGGCAATGAGCAGTACTTC. Its protein product is CSAQGTGVGNEQYF.

In its sample, this clonotype was seen a few times. V gene TRBV3-1 combines with J gene TRBJ2-3; perhaps D is TRBD1 or TRBD2 (5 bases each). Trimming shortened V by 4 bases and J by 4 bases, and 18 bases separated the two germline ends. CDR3 length: 16 amino acids. CDR1 is LGHDT and CDR2 is YNNKEL in the germline V gene (reference sequence). CDR3 in DNA: TGTGCCAGCAGCCTCGCCTCAGGGAGAGAGGCAGATACGCAGTATTTT. As protein: CASSLASGREADTQYF.

This clonotype was counted only a few times. The V call is TRBV28, the J call TRBJ1-2; 7 bases map to TRBD1. The CDR3 length is 15 residues. Trimming took 6 bases from V and 7 from J; bases not matched to a gene: 14. The germline CDR1 and CDR2 sequences are MDHEN and SYDVKM. The CDR3, as DNA: TGTGCCAGCAGCCCTCCAGACAGGGAGTGGGGTGGCTACACCTTC. Its translation: CASSPPDREWGGYTF.

About this clonotype itself: A single base separates this from a much larger clone, so it may be a read error. This chain connects TRBV20-1 to TRBJ2-5; 8 nucleotides match TRBD1. The DNA end is a closer match to TRBJ2-1, so the J assignment may be wrong. This CDR3 has 14 residues. The germline V gene encodes CDR1 DFQATT and CDR2 SNEGSKA (reference sequence). CDR3 bases: TGCAGTGCTCTCAGACAGGGGAATCAAGAGACCCAGTTCTTC. Amino acid sequence: CSALRQGNQETQFF.

This clonotype appeared a few times. V and J are TRBV4-3 and TRBJ2-7, with 10 positions matching TRBD2. Per the germline V gene, CDR1 is LGHNA and CDR2 is YSLEER. V lost 0 bases and J lost 4; bases outside the gene matches: 9. The CDR3 length is 17 residues. For the CDR3, the DNA is TGCGCCAGCAGCCAAGAAATTACTAGCGGGACCGATTACGAGCAGTACTTC. It translates to CASSQEITSGTDYEQYF.

This clonotype appeared many times. DNA for the CDR3: TGCAGCGCCAGGACAGGCCCTGGAGAGACCCAGTACTTC. Translated: CSARTGPGETQYF. The chain carries TRBV29-1 and TRBJ2-5; TRBD1 agrees at 7 bases. Trimming took 7 bases from V and 4 from J; bases not matched to a gene: 9. Germline lookup yields CDR1 SQVTM and CDR2 ANQGSEA. This CDR3 spans 13 amino acids.

This clonotype was observed many times. The chain is built from TRBV29-1 and TRBJ2-7; unclear D gene. Trimming stripped 6 bases from V and 2 bases from J, with 8 bases between. This CDR3 is 11 amino acids long. CDR1 SQVTM and CDR2 ANQGSEA come from the germline V gene. The CDR3 DNA reads as TGCAGCGTCCGGGTCACCTACGAGCAGTACTTC. This encodes CSVRVTYEQYF.

A remark on this clonotype: Since no conserved phenylalanine or tryptophan closes the CDR3, a read error is the likely cause. The genes are TRBV30 and TRBJ2-1, with a possible D match to TRBD2 (5 bases). The CDR3 contains 16 residues. Trimming shortened V by 0 bases and J by 4 bases, and 16 bases separated the two germline ends. Germline V gene data show CDR1 as GTSNPN and CDR2 as SVGIG (reference sequence). CDR3 in DNA: TGTGCCTGGAGTGTACTAGGGTTTAGCCCTTACAATGAGCAGTTCTTA. This gives the protein CAWSVLGFSPYNEQFL.

The sample holds a few counts of this clonotype. V is TRBV12-3 or TRBV12-4 and J is TRBJ1-5; a weak D match, TRBD1 (5 bases). CDR3 size: 14 residues. V lost 8 bases and J 2 bases, leaving 13 bases between the germline ends. CDR3 residues: CASGAGSRNQPQHF. Here the CDR3 DNA reads TGTGCCAGCGGGGCGGGGTCGCGCAATCAGCCCCAGCATTTT.

As for this clonotype: This may be a read error, as it is one base from a much larger clone. CDR3 in amino acids: CATSSGTFYEQYF. DNA for the CDR3: TGTGCCACCAGCAGCGGGACGTTCTACGAGCAGTACTTC. The chain is built from TRBV15 and TRBJ2-7, with D perhaps matching TRBD1 or TRBD2 (5 bases each). CDR1 is LNHNV and CDR2 is YYDKDF in the germline V gene (reference sequence). V was trimmed by 3 bases and J by 3 bases, leaving 9 bases between them. CDR3 length: 13 amino acids.

With respect to this clonotype: A read error may account for a junction end that differs from germline. The rearrangement joins TRBV12-3 or TRBV12-4 to TRBJ2-1; D is possibly TRBD1 (5 bases). The CDR3 totals 16 residues. CDR3: CSSSLTGPRSYNEQFF. In nucleotides, the CDR3 is TGTTCCAGCAGTTTAACAGGTCCGCGGTCCTACAATGAGCAGTTCTTC.

The chain links TRBV30 to TRBJ1-2, with D unresolved. This CDR3 has 12 residues. V shed 0 bases and J shed 4 bases, with 6 bases lying between them. CDR1 is GTSNPN and CDR2 is SVGIG in the germline V gene (reference sequence). CDR3: CAWSVVAYGYTF. CDR3 sequence (DNA): TGTGCCTGGAGTGTAGTCGCCTATGGCTACACCTTC.

This clonotype was counted between two and nine times. A much larger clone sits a single nucleotide away, making a read error possible. The chain links TRBV4-3 to TRBJ2-1; D is perhaps TRBD1 or TRBD2 (6 bases each). There are 16 residues in the CDR3. Germline V CDR1 and CDR2: LGHNA, YSLEER. The V end was cut by 5 bases, the J end by 2 bases, with 16 bases between. The CDR3 DNA follows: TGCGCCAGCAGCACCTCCACTAGGGGGGCCTACAATGAGCAGTTCTTC. Encoded protein: CASSTSTRGAYNEQFF.

This clonotype was counted a few times. This chain uses TRBV13 with TRBJ2-1; 8 bases agree with TRBD1. The CDR3 sequence is 16 residues long. With V trimmed by 3 bases and J by 0 bases, 4 bases remained unmatched. Germline-derived CDR1 and CDR2 are PRHDT and FYEKMQ (reference sequence). Written as DNA, the CDR3 is TGTGCCAGCAGCTTGACAGGGGAAAGCTCCTACAATGAGCAGTTCTTC. Translation: CASSLTGESSYNEQFF.

The rearrangement uses TRBV7-9 and TRBJ1-2, with TRBD1 matching over 8 bases. The V segment lost 9 bases and the J segment 8 bases; nucleotides outside the gene matches: 11. Per germline, CDR1 SEHNR and CDR2 FQNEAQ (reference sequence). This CDR3 has 13 amino acids. The CDR3 region is CASTGGVGEGYTF. The DNA of the CDR3 is TGTGCCAGTACAGGGGGAGTTGGAGAAGGCTACACCTTC.

The chain has TRBV15 and TRBJ1-1; possibly TRBD1 for D (6 bases). V gave up 0 bases and J gave up 5 bases, with 13 bases separating them. The CDR3 is made up of 15 amino acids. The germline CDR1 and CDR2 sequences are LNHNV and YYDKDF (reference sequence). CDR3 DNA: TGTGCCACCAGCAGAGAACAGGGAATAAGGACTGAAGCTTTCTTT. Its translation: CATSREQGIRTEAFF.

This clonotype was counted a few times. V usage is TRBV28 and J usage is TRBJ1-5, with D possibly being TRBD1 (5 bases). V lost 4 bases, J lost 7 bases, and 8 bases lay in between. The CDR3 length is 12 residues. Germline V gene sequence: CDR1 MDHEN, CDR2 SYDVKM. CDR3 DNA sequence: TGTGCCAGCAGTTGGGGGGAACAGCCCCAGCATTTT. Translated: CASSWGEQPQHF.

This clonotype was counted a few times. The chain joins TRBV20-1 to TRBJ2-5; TRBD2 agrees at 15 bases. The J call is in doubt because the DNA end fits TRBJ2-7 better. The CDR3 is 14 residues long. Per the germline V gene, CDR1 is DFQATT and CDR2 is SNEGSKA (reference sequence). In nucleotides, the CDR3 is TGCAGTGCCGGGACTAGCGGGAGGTTTGGCGAGCAGTACTTC. Translation gives CSAGTSGRFGEQYF.

This clonotype was detected only a few times. The chain has TRBV9 and TRBJ2-5, with 9 bases fitting TRBD2. The CDR3 sequence is 16 residues long. The J segment lost 5 bases and the V segment lost 4 bases, leaving 12 bases of the junction unmatched. Looked up from germline, CDR1 is SGDLS and CDR2 is YYNGEE. This chain's CDR3 is CASSLGESGRRETQYF. The CDR3 DNA follows: TGTGCCAGCAGCCTCGGCGAGAGCGGGAGGAGGGAGACCCAGTACTTC. The variable domain in full, with the rest retrieved from reference TRBV9 and TRBJ2-5, is DSGVTQTPKHLITATGQRVTLRCSPRSGDLSVYWYQQSLDQGLQFLIQYYNGEERAKGNILERFSAQQFPDLHSELNLSSLELGDSALYFCASSLGESGRRETQYFGPGTRLLVL.